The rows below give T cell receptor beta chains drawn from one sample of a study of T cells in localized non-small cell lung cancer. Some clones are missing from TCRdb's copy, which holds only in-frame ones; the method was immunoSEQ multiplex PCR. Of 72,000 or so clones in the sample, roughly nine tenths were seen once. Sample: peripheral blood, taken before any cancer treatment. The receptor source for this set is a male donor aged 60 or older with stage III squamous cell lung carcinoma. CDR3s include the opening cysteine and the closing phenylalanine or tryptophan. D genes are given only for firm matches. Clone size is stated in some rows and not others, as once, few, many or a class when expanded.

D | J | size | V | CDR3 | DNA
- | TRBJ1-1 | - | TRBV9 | CASSVVAAPSEAFF | TGTGCCAGCAGCGTAGTGGCAGCTCCGTCTGAAGCTTTCTTT
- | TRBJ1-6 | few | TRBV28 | CASSIRDMGYSPLHF | TGTGCCAGCAGCATCCGGGACATGGGGTATTCACCCCTCCACTTT
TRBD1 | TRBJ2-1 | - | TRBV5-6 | CASSFDRGPGEQFF | TGTGCCAGCAGCTTCGACAGGGGGCCGGGTGAGCAGTTCTTC
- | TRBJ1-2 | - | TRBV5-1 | CASSLGHANYGYTF | TGCGCCAGCAGCTTGGGACACGCTAACTATGGCTACACCTTC
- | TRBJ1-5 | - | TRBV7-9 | CASSPWAGDGNSNQPQHF | TGTGCCAGCAGCCCCTGGGCGGGGGACGGGAATAGCAATCAGCCCCAGCATTTT
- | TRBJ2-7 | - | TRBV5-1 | CASNSSPYEQYF | TGCGCCAGCAACTCCTCTCCCTACGAGCAGTACTTC
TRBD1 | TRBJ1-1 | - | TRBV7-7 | CASSPGQGAEAFF | TGTGCTAGCAGCCCGGGACAGGGGGCTGAAGCTTTCTTT
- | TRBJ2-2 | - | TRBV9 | CASSVVGKGPGELFF | TGTGCCAGCAGCGTAGTAGGTAAAGGGCCCGGGGAGCTGTTTTTT
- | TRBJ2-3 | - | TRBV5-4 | CASSLVGIPTIDTQYF | TGTGCCAGCAGCTTGGTAGGCATACCCACTATAGATACGCAGTATTTT
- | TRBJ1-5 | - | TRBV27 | CASSLVGGGNQPQHF | TGTGCCAGCAGTTTAGTGGGGGGAGGGAATCAGCCCCAGCATTTT
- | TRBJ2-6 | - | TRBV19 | CASSGTGANVLTF | TGTGCCAGTAGTGGTACGGGGGCCAACGTCCTGACTTTC
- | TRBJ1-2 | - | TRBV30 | CAWSALTGGYTF | TGTGCCTGGAGTGCCCTAACAGGGGGCTACACCTTC
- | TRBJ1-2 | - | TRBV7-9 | CASTNSGGQGDGYTF | TGTGCCAGCACCAATTCGGGGGGCCAGGGTGATGGCTACACCTTC
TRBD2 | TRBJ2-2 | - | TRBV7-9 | CASKTSGGSNTGELFF | TGTGCCAGCAAAACTAGCGGGGGCTCGAACACCGGGGAGCTGTTTTTT
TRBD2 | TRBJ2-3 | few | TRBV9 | CASSVGLHRTDTQYF | TGTGCCAGCAGCGTGGGACTACACCGCACAGATACGCAGTATTTT
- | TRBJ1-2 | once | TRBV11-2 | CASSLARASGYTF | TGTGCCAGCAGCTTAGCCAGGGCCAGTGGCTACACCTTC
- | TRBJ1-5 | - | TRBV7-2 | CASSLVQFNQPQHF | TGTGCCAGCAGCTTAGTACAGTTCAATCAGCCCCAGCATTTT
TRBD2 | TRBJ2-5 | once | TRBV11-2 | CASSVRSGGTQYF | TGTGCCAGCAGCGTCCGGTCGGGGGGGACCCAGTACTTC
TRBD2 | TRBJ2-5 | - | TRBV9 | CASSLGRGGVLVETQYF | TGTGCCAGCAGCCTCGGACGGGGGGGCGTTTTAGTGGAGACCCAGTACTTC
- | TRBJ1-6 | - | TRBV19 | CASRLAGDNSPLHF | TGTGCCAGCCGGTTGGCAGGGGATAATTCACCCCTCCACTTT
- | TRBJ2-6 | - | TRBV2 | CASSEHSGANVLTF | TGTGCCAGCAGTGAACACTCTGGGGCCAACGTCCTGACTTTC
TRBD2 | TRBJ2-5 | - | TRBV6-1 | CATDGTRKGTQYF | TGTGCCACCGACGGGACTAGGAAGGGGACCCAGTACTTC
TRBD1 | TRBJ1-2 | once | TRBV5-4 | CASSHSARRGRYGYTF | TGTGCCAGCAGCCACAGCGCACGCAGGGGGCGGTATGGCTACACCTTC
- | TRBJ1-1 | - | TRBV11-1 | CASSVEVWDTEAFF | TGTGCCAGCAGCGTCGAGGTATGGGACACTGAAGCTTTCTTT
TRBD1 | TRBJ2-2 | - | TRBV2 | CASSWDRATGELFF | TGTGCCAGCAGTTGGGACAGGGCCACCGGGGAGCTGTTTTTT
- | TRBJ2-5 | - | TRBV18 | CASSPTTVFETQYF | TGTGCCAGCTCACCAACGACAGTATTCGAGACCCAGTACTTC
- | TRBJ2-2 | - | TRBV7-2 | CASSPPSSGRNTGELFF | TGTGCCAGCAGCCCCCCATCGTCGGGGCGAAACACCGGGGAGCTGTTTTTT
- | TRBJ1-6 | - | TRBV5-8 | CASSLGPPGSPLHF | TGTGCCAGCAGCTTGGGGCCTCCGGGGTCACCCCTCCACTTT
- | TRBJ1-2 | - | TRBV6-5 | CASSSRGGGNGYTF | TGTGCCAGCAGTTCCCGGGGGGGTGGCAATGGCTACACCTTC